The present entry profiles one T cell receptor beta chain with its context. Germline V gene data show CDR1 as LGHNA and CDR2 as YSLEER. V lost 1 base and J lost 0, with 16 bases in between. The CDR3 extends over 19 amino acids. Original handling: Reference gene primers were amplified, and this amplification served to estimate nucleated cell counts. Some clones are missing from TCRdb's copy, which holds only in-frame ones; the method was immunoSEQ multiplex PCR. Clone size and V and J calls were adopted from that table, with D and trimming inferred from the DNA. Counted here are about 75,000 clones, 79% occurring once; the ten biggest clones make up about 5.4%. The data stem from a study of blood T cell repertoires in COVID-19. Whole-study context: Samples taken during acute and convalescent COVID-19 were collected in the United States, Italy and Spain. The cDNA or gDNA used as material had been derived from T cells, B-cell-depleted T cells, or PBMCs.

The rearrangement joins TRBV4-3 to TRBJ1-6; D is perhaps TRBD1 (5 bases). This clonotype was sampled from a woman older than 75 with active or convalescent COVID-19. Sequencing was done on a sample of peripheral blood. This CDR3 is CASSQGGRWSSSYNSPLHF. The CDR3 DNA reads TGCGCCAGCAGCCAAGGGGGCAGGTGGTCCAGCTCCTATAATTCACCCCTCCACTTT.